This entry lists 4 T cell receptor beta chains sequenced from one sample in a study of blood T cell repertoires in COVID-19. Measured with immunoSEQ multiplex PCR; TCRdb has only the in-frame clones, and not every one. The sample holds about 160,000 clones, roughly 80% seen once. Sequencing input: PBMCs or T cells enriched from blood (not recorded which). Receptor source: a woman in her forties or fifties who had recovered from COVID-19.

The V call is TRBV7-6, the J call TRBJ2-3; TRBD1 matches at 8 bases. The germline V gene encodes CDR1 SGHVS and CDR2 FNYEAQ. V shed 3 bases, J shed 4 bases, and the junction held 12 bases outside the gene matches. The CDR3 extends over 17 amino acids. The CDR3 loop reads CASSFVNRGAPADTQYF. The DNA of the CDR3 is TGTGCCAGCAGCTTTGTCAACAGGGGGGCTCCTGCAGATACGCAGTATTTT.

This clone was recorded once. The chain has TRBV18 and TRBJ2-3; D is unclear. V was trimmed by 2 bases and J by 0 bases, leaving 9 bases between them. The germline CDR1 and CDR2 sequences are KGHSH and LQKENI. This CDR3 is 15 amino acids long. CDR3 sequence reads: CASSPSVVSTDTQYF. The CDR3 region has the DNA TGTGCCAGCTCACCATCGGTGGTTAGCACAGATACGCAGTATTTT.

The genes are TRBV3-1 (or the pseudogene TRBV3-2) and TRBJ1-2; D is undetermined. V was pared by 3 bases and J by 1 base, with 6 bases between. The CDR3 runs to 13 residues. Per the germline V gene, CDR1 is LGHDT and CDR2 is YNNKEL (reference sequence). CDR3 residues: CASSHNSNYGYTF. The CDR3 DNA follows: TGTGCCAGCAGCCACAACAGTAACTATGGCTACACCTTC.

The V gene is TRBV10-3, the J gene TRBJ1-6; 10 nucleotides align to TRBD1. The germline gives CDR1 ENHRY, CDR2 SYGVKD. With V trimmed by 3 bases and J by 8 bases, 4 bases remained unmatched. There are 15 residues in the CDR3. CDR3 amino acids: CAISDGTGEDSPLHF. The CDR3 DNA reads TGTGCCATCAGTGATGGGACAGGGGAGGATTCACCCCTCCACTTT.